This passage covers 10 T cell receptor beta chains from one sample sequenced in a study of blood T cell repertoires in COVID-19. Sequenced by immunoSEQ multiplex PCR; TCRdb stores in-frame clones only, minus some. The sample contains fewer than 70,000 clones, about 82% of which appear only once. The source material was peripheral blood. These receptors were taken from a middle-aged man with acute or convalescent COVID-19.

This chain joins TRBV19 and TRBJ1-5, with a weak D call TRBD1 (6 bases). V dropped 6 bases and J dropped 5 bases, with 14 bases sitting between them. Germline values: CDR1 LNHDA, CDR2 SQIVND (reference sequence). The CDR3 runs 14 residues. The DNA of the CDR3 is TGTGCCAGTAGCGAAACAGGGTGGGATCAGCCCCAGCATTTT. Its protein product is CASSETGWDQPQHF.

This rearrangement joins TRBV27 to TRBJ2-7; possible D gene TRBD1, 6 bases. Germline lookup yields CDR1 MNHEY and CDR2 SMNVEV (reference sequence). The CDR3 is 13 amino acids. Trimming cost V 6 bases and J 0 bases, with 9 bases left between them. This CDR3 reads CASSTGSSYEQYF. DNA of the CDR3: TGTGCCAGCAGCACAGGGAGCTCCTACGAGCAGTACTTC.

This clone was counted only a few times. This rearrangement joins TRBV20-1 to TRBJ1-1; 7 positions agree with TRBD1. CDR1 is DFQATT and CDR2 is SNEGSKA in the germline V gene (reference sequence). This CDR3 region has 11 residues. With 0 bases clipped from V and 8 bases from J, the junction kept 0 bases outside the gene matches. As DNA, the CDR3 is TGCAGTGCTAGAGAGGACAGGGAAGCTTTCTTT. This encodes CSAREDREAFF.

V usage is TRBV5-1 and J usage is TRBJ1-4; D perhaps matches TRBD1 (5 bases). The CDR3 is made up of 14 amino acids. The V and J ends lost 0 bases and 5 bases respectively, with 8 bases between them. Germline loops: CDR1 SGHRS, CDR2 YFSETQ. CDR3 sequence reads: CASSLDRSNEKLFF. The CDR3 coding sequence is TGCGCCAGCAGCTTGGACAGGTCCAATGAAAAACTGTTTTTT.

V and J are TRBV29-1 and TRBJ2-2; possibly TRBD2 for D (5 bases). The CDR3 sequence is 14 residues long. Deletions cut 7 bases from V and 4 bases from J, with 16 bases between. Germline CDR1 SQVTM, CDR2 ANQGSEA. The CDR3 bases are TGCAGCGCCCGATATGAGCGGTTCACCGGGGAGCTGTTTTTT. It yields the protein CSARYERFTGELFF.

The J gene is TRBJ2-1, the V gene TRBV5-1, with 8 bases that match TRBD2. Unmatched junction bases numbered 9, after V lost 0 bases and J lost 10 bases. CDR1 and CDR2 from the germline V gene are SGHRS and YFSETQ. This CDR3 contains 15 residues. CDR3 sequence reads: CASSLAGTSSREQFF. As DNA, the CDR3 is TGCGCCAGCAGCTTGGCTGGGACTAGTTCTCGAGAGCAGTTCTTC. Full variable domain (rest looked up from reference TRBV5-1 and TRBJ2-1): KAGVTQTPRYLIKTRGQQVTLSCSPISGHRSVSWYQQTPGQGLQFLFEYFSETQRNKGNFPGRFSGRQFSNSRSEMNVSTLELGDSALYLCASSLAGTSSREQFFGPGTRLTVL.

This rearrangement joins TRBV9 to TRBJ1-6, with 9 bases identical to TRBD1. V lost 3 bases and J lost 9; bases outside the gene matches: 7. The germline V gene encodes CDR1 SGDLS and CDR2 YYNGEE. This CDR3 has 15 amino acids. The CDR3: CASSEETGGVSPLHF. CDR3 nucleotide sequence: TGTGCCAGCAGCGAGGAGACAGGGGGAGTTTCACCCCTCCACTTT.

The rearrangement uses TRBV5-4 and TRBJ1-1, with 7 bases that match TRBD1. The V segment lost 0 bases and the J segment 10 bases; nucleotides outside the gene matches: 3. Germline V lookup: CDR1 SGHNT, CDR2 YYREEE (reference sequence). The CDR3 loop spans 12 amino acids. The CDR3 sequence is CASSLEGGSAFF. The CDR3 bases are TGTGCCAGCAGCTTGGAAGGGGGCTCAGCTTTCTTT.

This clone was observed a single time. Other nucleotide sequences from this sample produce the same CDR3. The chain uses TRBV5-1 and TRBJ1-1; D remains unclear. V shed 4 bases and J shed 2 bases, with 9 bases lying between them. CDR1 SGHRS and CDR2 YFSETQ come from the germline V gene. The CDR3 has 13 residues. The CDR3 is CASSPSGNTEAFF. In DNA form, the CDR3 reads TGCGCCAGCAGCCCGTCGGGAAACACTGAAGCTTTCTTT.

J is TRBJ2-7 and V is TRBV6-5; 16 positions agree with TRBD2. Germline V gene data show CDR1 as MNHEY and CDR2 as SVGAGI. This CDR3 spans 14 amino acids. V trimming: 11 bases; J trimming: 6 bases; junction bases outside the gene matches: 7. The CDR3 DNA follows: TGTGCCGCATCCGGGACTAGCGGGGGGGCCGAGCAGTACTTC. Its protein product is CAASGTSGGAEQYF.